These T cell receptor beta chains were read from a single sample in a study of T cell responses to AZD1222 COVID-19 vaccine. Profiling relied on immunoSEQ multiplex PCR, and the TCRdb table lists in-frame clones only, not all of them. The sample spans around 150,000 clones; the ten largest clones claim about 2.2%. The specimen sequenced was peripheral blood. These receptors all stem from an adult in good health. Each CDR3 is given with its conserved first and last residue. D genes are given only for firm matches.

j_call v_call d_call cdr3_nt cdr3_aa
TRBJ1-4 TRBV9 . TGTGCCAGCAGCGAACCCGGAGGGGGGAGGGGGAATGAAAAACTGTTTTTT CASSEPGGGRGNEKLFF
TRBJ2-4 TRBV6-2/TRBV6-3 . TGTGCCAGCAGTTCGGCCGGGTTAGTCAAAAACATTCAGTACTTC CASSSAGLVKNIQYF
TRBJ1-1 TRBV2 . TGTGCCAGCACCGAAAGAGATCCTGGCTTGCTTGAAGCTTTCTTT CASTERDPGLLEAFF
TRBJ2-7 TRBV6-5 . TGTGCCAGCAGCAGGGGAAACGACGAGCAGTACTTC CASSRGNDEQYF
TRBJ1-5 TRBV5-8 . TGTGCCAGCAGCTTGGCCAGGAAGCAAGGTCAGCCCCAGCATTTT CASSLARKQGQPQHF
TRBJ2-5 TRBV7-9 . TGTGCCAGCAGCCTGGTTCAGGGTCAAGAGACCCAGTACTTC CASSLVQGQETQYF
TRBJ2-2 TRBV29-1 . TGCAGCGTTGGGCTTGGGCAGAACACCGGGGAGCTGTTTTTT CSVGLGQNTGELFF
TRBJ2-7 TRBV6-2/TRBV6-3 . TGTGCCAGCAGCGTGGGAGTCTACGAGCAGTACTTC CASSVGVYEQYF
TRBJ2-7 TRBV4-3 . TGCGCCAGCAGCCAAGGGACGGGCCGCTACGAGCAGTACTTC CASSQGTGRYEQYF
TRBJ1-1 TRBV25-1 . TGTGCCAGCAGCTGGAACACTGAAGCTTTCTTT CASSWNTEAFF
TRBJ2-7 TRBV3-1/TRBV3-2 TRBD1 TGTGCCAGCAGCCAAGGACAGGGAAGCCGCTACGAGCAGTACTTC CASSQGQGSRYEQYF
TRBJ2-7 TRBV11-2 . TGTGCCAGCAGCTTACCAGGGATCTACGAGCAGTACTTC CASSLPGIYEQYF
TRBJ1-4 TRBV5-1 . TGCGCCAGCAGCTTGGGGTTCGCGGGCGATAATGAAAAACTGTTTTTT CASSLGFAGDNEKLFF
TRBJ2-7 TRBV5-5 TRBD2 TGTGCCAGCAGCTCGGGACTAGCGTCGCGGGAGCAGTACTTC CASSSGLASREQYF
TRBJ2-3 TRBV5-1 . TGCGCCAGCAGCCCGGCGGGGCTAGGGACAGATACGCAGTATTTT CASSPAGLGTDTQYF
TRBJ1-3 TRBV28 . TGTGCCAGCAGCCCGTTGAATTATGGAAACACCATATATTTT CASSPLNYGNTIYF
TRBJ1-1 TRBV6-6 . TGTGCCAGCAGACAGGGACAGAACACTGAAGCTTTCTTT CASRQGQNTEAFF
TRBJ2-2 TRBV7-6 TRBD2 TGTGCCAGCAGCTTGTCCCCGGGACTAGCGATTACGTCCGGGGAGCTGTTTTTT CASSLSPGLAITSGELFF
TRBJ1-1 TRBV13 . TGTGCCAGCAGCTCACCCCTAAGAGTGGTGAACACTGAAGCTTTCTTT CASSSPLRVVNTEAFF
TRBJ1-2 TRBV6-2/TRBV6-3 . TGTGCCAGCAGTTATCGAGGAAGGCAGAACTATGGCTACACCTTC CASSYRGRQNYGYTF
TRBJ2-7 TRBV11-3 TRBD2 TGTGCCAGCAGCCCCCAGGTGATAGCGGGGAGTGAGCAGTACTTC CASSPQVIAGSEQYF
TRBJ2-5 TRBV15 . TGTGCCACCAGCAGAGATCACGGGGAGACCCAGTACTTC CATSRDHGETQYF
TRBJ1-2 TRBV5-1 . TGCGCCAGCAGCCCGTCAGGAACAGACTATGGCTACACCTTC CASSPSGTDYGYTF
TRBJ2-2 TRBV10-2 . TGCGCCAGCAGCCCCAGCTTCGCCGGGGAGCTGTTTTTT CASSPSFAGELFF
TRBJ1-1 TRBV25-1 . TGTGCCAGCAGTCCCTTTGGGGAGAACACTGAAGCTTTCTTT CASSPFGENTEAFF
TRBJ1-4 TRBV4-2 . TGTGCCAGCAGCCAGTCAATGCAGGCCAATGAAAAACTGTTTTTT CASSQSMQANEKLFF
TRBJ1-5 TRBV2 . TGTGCCAGCAGTGAATTAATGGGGGTCGGTCAGCCCCAGCATTTT CASSELMGVGQPQHF
TRBJ1-1 TRBV29-1 . TGCAGCGTTGATGCCGTCGGCGGGAGACTTTCGAACACTGAAGCTTTCTTT CSVDAVGGRLSNTEAFF
TRBJ2-7 TRBV9 . TGTGCCAGCAGCGACCGGGACACTGGGGATATTAACGAGCAGTACTTC CASSDRDTGDINEQYF
TRBJ1-3 TRBV5-1 TRBD1 TGCGCCAGCAGCACTGGACAGGGGCTTGGAAACACCATATATTTT CASSTGQGLGNTIYF
TRBJ2-1 TRBV25-1 TRBD1 TGTGCCAGCAGGGACAGGGCCCTGCATGAGCAGTTCTTC CASRDRALHEQFF
TRBJ2-7 TRBV19 . TGTGCCAGTAGTGATTTAGGACAGAACGAATTCTACGAGCAGTACTTC CASSDLGQNEFYEQYF
TRBJ2-7 TRBV6-5 . TGTGCCAGCAGCAGCGCCCCTTACGAGCAGTACTTC CASSSAPYEQYF
TRBJ1-2 TRBV19 TRBD1 TGTGCCAGTAGTACCCGGACAGGGGCCGGCTACACCTTC CASSTRTGAGYTF
TRBJ1-5 TRBV19 . TGTGCCAGTGCGACAGTCCTGGGCAATCAGCCCCAGCATTTT CASATVLGNQPQHF
TRBJ2-5 TRBV7-9 . TGTGCCAGCAGCCCTCAAGGGTACAGGGCCGGGACCCAGTACTTC CASSPQGYRAGTQYF
TRBJ1-4 TRBV18 . TGTGCCAGCTCATTGGGCGCGGCTTCAACTAATGAAAAACTGTTTTTT CASSLGAASTNEKLFF
TRBJ2-7 TRBV2 . TGTGCCAGCACACGGGGTACGACCTACGAGCAGTACTTC CASTRGTTYEQYF
TRBJ1-5 TRBV27 . TGTGCCAGCAGCCCCACGGGGTCACAGCCCCAGCATTTT CASSPTGSQPQHF
TRBJ2-7 TRBV7-9 . TGTGCCAGCAGCTTACTTCCCTCGGAAGCCCCTCTGGGATCCTACGAGCAGTACTTC CASSLLPSEAPLGSYEQYF
TRBJ1-1 TRBV19 . TGTGCCAGTAGTCCCTGGGGGCTGAACACTGAAGCTTTCTTT CASSPWGLNTEAFF
TRBJ1-3 TRBV15 . TGTGCCACCAGCAGAGAGGGAAGAGGAGGCCACTCTGGAAACACCATATATTTT CATSREGRGGHSGNTIYF
TRBJ2-7 TRBV6-2/TRBV6-3 . TGTGCCAGCAGTTACGATAAGGGCACCCTTTACTACGAGCAGTACTTC CASSYDKGTLYYEQYF
TRBJ2-2 TRBV11-2 . TGTGCCAGCAGCGTGTTAGGGGGGGGACCCGGGGAGCTGTTTTTT CASSVLGGGPGELFF
TRBJ1-1 TRBV4-1 . TGCGCCAGCAGCCAAGGGCGGGAGGGAAACACTGAAGCTTTCTTT CASSQGREGNTEAFF
TRBJ1-2 TRBV30 . TGTGCCTGGAGTGGGGGACTAATCTATGGCTACACCTTC CAWSGGLIYGYTF
TRBJ1-1 TRBV14 . TGTGCCAGCAGCCAAGATTGGGTATTGAACACTGAAGCTTTCTTT CASSQDWVLNTEAFF
TRBJ2-3 TRBV7-9 TRBD2 TGTGCCAGCAGCCGGGACAGTGGGACTAGCGGGGGTCGGACAGATACGCAGTATTTT CASSRDSGTSGGRTDTQYF